Included here is one T cell receptor (beta chain) sequence, with context. Treatment denoted: oral pan-JAK inhibitor, 5-10 mg twice daily. V lost 4 bases, J lost 6 bases, and 12 bases lay in between. The CDR3 runs to 12 residues. Germline V gene lookup returns CDR1 SQVTM and CDR2 ANQGSEA. The source of the sample is a study of CD8+ T cells in alopecia areata. As the sequencing template, cDNA was produced by extracting RNA and reverse transcribing it. Clones were sequenced by immunoSEQ multiplex PCR, and TCRdb holds only the in-frame ones, with some missing. The repertoire holds around 190,000 clones, just under 65% seen once, with approximately 1.3% in the top ten.

The TCR sequence derives from a human donor with alopecia areata. The sequenced sample was CD4+ T cells sorted from blood, obtained around week 50, from a patient treated with tofacitinib. This sequence joins TRBV29-1 and TRBJ1-1, with D maybe TRBD1 (6 bases). This CDR3 is CSVALQGPEAFF. CDR3 bases: TGCAGCGTTGCGCTACAGGGACCTGAAGCTTTCTTT.